These T cell receptor beta chains were read from a single sample in a study of cytomegalovirus exposure and HLA in healthy donors. The table came from immunoSEQ multiplex PCR; TCRdb's copy has only in-frame clones and leaves some out. Among roughly 190,000 clones listed, around 76% were seen once. The source material was PBMCs. The source of these receptors is a young woman in good health and CMV-seropositive. Each CDR3 is given with its conserved first and last residue.

v_gene: TRBV15; CDR3aa: CATSTRGQRQYEQYF
v_gene: TRBV11-3; CDR3aa: CASSRYGQVEQFF
v_gene: TRBV4-1; CDR3aa: CASSQEVLAFEQFF
v_gene: TRBV7-2; CDR3aa: CASSRLGQAQETQYF
v_gene: TRBV9; CDR3aa: CASSEQWGGVLGYTF
v_gene: TRBV15; CDR3aa: CATSRGPARGVYGYTF
v_gene: TRBV7-9; CDR3aa: CASSLAPLLLAGNNEQFF
v_gene: TRBV27; CDR3aa: CASSPGQGPSSYEQYF
v_gene: TRBV5-6; CDR3aa: CASSRGGRNTEAFF
v_gene: TRBV27; CDR3aa: CASSGGLAGASTDTQYF
v_gene: TRBV2; CDR3aa: CASRDPSGTEAFF
v_gene: TRBV7-6; CDR3aa: CASSPGTGGAKTYEQYF
v_gene: TRBV28; CDR3aa: CASSSGLAGGPHNEQFF
v_gene: TRBV7-9; CDR3aa: CASSLRAYTEAFF
v_gene: TRBV28; CDR3aa: CASSFRGIGGYTF
v_gene: TRBV5-1; CDR3aa: CASSIRTGGDGNTIYF
v_gene: TRBV7-2; CDR3aa: CASSLKGVVETQYF
v_gene: TRBV10-3; CDR3aa: CAISDAGTGGYYGYTF
v_gene: TRBV9; CDR3aa: CASSQMLSQGPLVESSEAFF
v_gene: TRBV5-1; CDR3aa: CASSFSGGGNNEQFF
v_gene: TRBV12-5; CDR3aa: CASGSGADTGELFF
v_gene: TRBV5-1; CDR3aa: CASSSGSEDEQYF
v_gene: TRBV5-1; CDR3aa: CASSLATSGSLYEQYF
v_gene: TRBV29-1; CDR3aa: CSGVSGGSYNEQFF
v_gene: TRBV5-6; CDR3aa: CASRPRGGLGEQYF
v_gene: TRBV7-8; CDR3aa: CASSPTSSGGQFF
v_gene: TRBV7-2; CDR3aa: CASSLSGDEQYF
v_gene: TRBV5-6; CDR3aa: CASSFISPIGDEQFF
v_gene: TRBV5-6; CDR3aa: CASSLGAQETQYF
v_gene: TRBV4-1; CDR3aa: CASSQVSSVDYEQYF
v_gene: TRBV10-1; CDR3aa: CASSAEVGTEQYF
v_gene: TRBV25-1; CDR3aa: CASSHPSGGAKNIQYF
v_gene: TRBV2; CDR3aa: CASSEGLGQELHF
v_gene: TRBV7-6; CDR3aa: CASSLGTGQETQYF
v_gene: TRBV2; CDR3aa: CASRRDRADANYGYTF
v_gene: TRBV4-3; CDR3aa: CASSQERTVQETQYF
v_gene: TRBV29-1; CDR3aa: CSVLRQGSEKLFF
v_gene: TRBV7-2; CDR3aa: CASSPQPQGTGNTIYF
v_gene: TRBV9; CDR3aa: CASSNRVQNTEAFF
v_gene: TRBV10-2; CDR3aa: CASRHTGTPTYEQYF
v_gene: TRBV27; CDR3aa: CASSSHLDRGNSPLHF